Below are 18 T cell receptor beta chains sequenced from a single sample in a study of cytomegalovirus exposure and HLA in healthy donors. Researchers ran the PCR with 60 Vbeta and 13 Jbeta primers. Libraries were prepared by immunoSEQ multiplex PCR; TCRdb keeps only in-frame clonotypes and omits some of them. The sample has some 55,000 clones; roughly 80% are singletons. Sample: PBMCs. These receptors were obtained from a middle-aged man in good health and CMV-seronegative.

This chain connects TRBV7-8 to TRBJ2-7; TRBD2 agrees at 7 bases. Germline V gene lookup returns CDR1 SGHVS and CDR2 FQNEAQ. CDR3 length equals 17 residues. The J segment lost 1 base and the V segment lost 1 base, leaving 10 bases of the junction unmatched. CDR3 nucleotides: TGTGCCAGCAGCTTAGATCCCCCAGCGGGAACTTCCTACGAGCAGTACTTC. Its protein product is CASSLDPPAGTSYEQYF.

The chain links TRBV30 to TRBJ2-3; 10 bases agree with TRBD2. V lost 4 bases and J lost 6; bases outside the gene matches: 1. The length of the CDR3 is 12 residues. Germline assignment: CDR1 GTSNPN and CDR2 SVGIG (reference sequence). The CDR3 DNA sequence: TGTGCCTGGACTAGCGGGGGCGATACGCAGTATTTT. Translating it yields CAWTSGGDTQYF.

This clone was seen only a few times. The CDR3: CASEFGTGDTGELFF. DNA of the CDR3: TGTGCCAGCGAGTTCGGGACAGGTGACACCGGGGAGCTGTTTTTT. The chain has TRBV2 and TRBJ2-2, with 8 bases fitting TRBD1. The V and J ends lost 8 bases and 3 bases, in that order; junction bases with no gene match: 8. There are 15 residues in the CDR3. Per germline, CDR1 SNHLY and CDR2 FYNNEI.

The gene calls are TRBV19 and TRBJ1-3, with 7 bases fitting TRBD1. J gave up 1 base and V 3 bases, and 12 bases lay outside the gene matches. This CDR3 is built from 18 residues. The germline gives CDR1 LNHDA, CDR2 SQIVND (reference sequence). As DNA, the CDR3 is TGTGCCAGTAGTATGCGTGGAAGGGACAGACTATCTGGAAACACCATATATTTT. Translation: CASSMRGRDRLSGNTIYF.

J is TRBJ1-5 and V is TRBV19; TRBD1 matches 7 bases. Germline loops: CDR1 LNHDA, CDR2 SQIVND (reference sequence). The V segment lost 4 bases and the J segment 7 bases; nucleotides outside the gene matches: 7. The CDR3 is made up of 14 amino acids. DNA of the CDR3: TGTGCCAGTAGTACCACAGGGGTAGGCCAGCCCCAGCATTTT. Translated, it gives CASSTTGVGQPQHF.

CDR3 loop: CASSPRTGGYNEQFF. The CDR3 DNA follows: TGTGCCAGCAGCCCGCGGACAGGGGGGTACAATGAGCAGTTCTTC. This rearrangement joins TRBV7-8 to TRBJ2-1, with 10 bases aligning to TRBD1. V was pared by 5 bases and J by 4 bases, with 5 bases of the junction left unmatched. From germline, CDR1 is SGHVS and CDR2 FQNEAQ. The CDR3 spans 15 residues.

This clone occurred a few times. The rearrangement links TRBV28 to TRBJ1-4, with 7 bases fitting TRBD1. Germline CDR1 and CDR2: MDHEN and SYDVKM. V trimming: 5 bases; J trimming: 4 bases; junction bases outside the gene matches: 7. CDR3 length: 15 residues. This CDR3 reads CASSKMDRNNEKLFF. CDR3 DNA sequence: TGTGCCAGCAGTAAAATGGACAGGAATAATGAAAAACTGTTTTTT. The whole variable domain, filled in from reference TRBV28 and TRBJ1-4, reads DVKVTQSSRYLVKRTGEKVFLECVQDMDHENMFWYRQDPGLGLRLIYFSYDVKMKEKGDIPEGYSVSREKKERFSLILESASTNQTSMYLCASSKMDRNNEKLFFGSGTQLSVL.

The chain combines TRBV7-8 with TRBJ1-2; 9 nucleotides agree with TRBD1. The germline V gene has CDR1 SGHVS and CDR2 FQNEAQ. The ends lost 5 bases at V and 6 bases at J; junction bases unmatched: 10. The CDR3 sequence is 15 residues long. For the CDR3, the DNA is TGTGCCAGCAGCCCCGGGGGGACAGGGCATAATGGCTACACCTTC. It translates to CASSPGGTGHNGYTF.

This clone was observed a handful of times. V gene TRBV4-3 combines with J gene TRBJ2-1; D is possibly TRBD1 (6 bases). From germline, CDR1 is LGHNA and CDR2 YSLEER. V gave up 3 bases and J gave up 4 bases, with 13 bases separating them. The CDR3 runs 15 residues. CDR3 protein: CASSHLNGQYNEQFF. CDR3 nucleotide sequence: TGCGCCAGCAGCCACCTCAACGGACAGTACAATGAGCAGTTCTTC.

The chain combines TRBV2 with TRBJ2-5, with D hard to call. V was cut by 7 bases and J by 3 bases, with 18 bases left in between. Germline V CDR1 and CDR2: SNHLY, FYNNEI. The CDR3 is made up of 15 amino acids. As DNA, the CDR3 is TGTGCCAGCAAGGAAGCGCCTAGGATGGAAGAGACCCAGTACTTC. Translated: CASKEAPRMEETQYF.

This chain connects TRBV5-5 to TRBJ1-2; no definite D call. The length of the CDR3 is 12 residues. V dropped 0 bases and J dropped 6 bases, with 6 bases sitting between them. Per germline, CDR1 SGHKS and CDR2 YYEKEE (reference sequence). The CDR3 DNA is TGTGCCAGCAGCTTGGCCCTAGATGGCTACACCTTC. Protein: CASSLALDGYTF.

The chain couples TRBV6-6 to TRBJ1-6, with a possible D match to TRBD1 (5 bases). Germline CDR1 reads MNHNY; CDR2 reads SVGAGI (reference sequence). The CDR3 consists of 13 residues. V shed 0 bases and J shed 15 bases, with 12 bases lying between them. CDR3 in DNA: TGTGCCAGCAGTTACTCCCCAGGGATTCTCCTCCACTTT. Amino acid sequence: CASSYSPGILLHF.

This chain connects TRBV18 to TRBJ1-4; D is unclear. The CDR3 is 16 residues long. Germline CDR1 reads KGHSH; CDR2 reads LQKENI. The V gene lost 6 bases and the J gene lost 2 bases, with 16 bases spanning the gap. The CDR3 sequence is CASSLVDWATNEKLFF. In nucleotides, the CDR3 is TGTGCCAGCTCCCTCGTCGATTGGGCGACTAATGAAAAACTGTTTTTT.

This clone was recorded only once. The chain combines TRBV7-2 with TRBJ1-5; possible D gene TRBD1, 5 bases. Deletions cut 1 base from V and 0 bases from J, with 13 bases between. The CDR3 totals 17 residues. The V gene's germline CDR1 is SGHTA and CDR2 FQGNSA. The CDR3 spells CASSLGDWTVSNQPQHF. The CDR3 DNA sequence: TGTGCCAGCAGCTTAGGGGACTGGACGGTTAGCAATCAGCCCCAGCATTTT.

This clone has only a few counts. The V call is TRBV9, the J call TRBJ2-5; the D gene is possibly TRBD1 (5 bases). There are 14 residues in the CDR3. CDR1 SGDLS and CDR2 YYNGEE come from the germline V gene. V was shortened by 4 bases and J by 0 bases, with 10 bases between the two germline ends. The chain's CDR3 is CASSPGWYQETQYF. In DNA, the CDR3 is TGTGCCAGCAGCCCAGGGTGGTACCAAGAGACCCAGTACTTC.

V is TRBV7-9 and J is TRBJ2-2, with TRBD1 identical over 10 bases. Germline assignment: CDR1 SEHNR and CDR2 FQNEAQ (reference sequence). V shed 2 bases and J 4 bases; nucleotides not matched to a gene: 4. The CDR3 covers 16 residues. CDR3 loop: CASSLFGQGGTGELFF. CDR3 in DNA: TGTGCCAGCAGCTTATTTGGACAGGGGGGCACCGGGGAGCTGTTTTTT.

The rearrangement links TRBV11-3 to TRBJ1-6; 10 positions agree with TRBD1. The CDR3 has 14 amino acids. J lost 12 bases, V lost 5 bases, and 7 bases had no gene match. Germline V gives CDR1 SGHNT, CDR2 YENEEA. The DNA of the CDR3 is TGTGCCAGCAGCCCAGACAGGGGGCTGGGACCCCTCCACTTT. Protein sequence: CASSPDRGLGPLHF. Full variable domain (rest looked up from reference TRBV11-3 and TRBJ1-6): EAGVVQSPRYKIIEKKQPVAFWCNPISGHNTLYWYLQNLGQGPELLIRYENEEAVDDSQLPKDRFSAERLKGVDSTLKIQPAELGDSAVYLCASSPDRGLGPLHFGNGTRLTVT.

This clone was recorded a few times. The rearrangement joins TRBV5-4 to TRBJ1-4, with a tentative D call TRBD1 (5 bases). This CDR3 is 18 amino acids long. In germline, CDR1 is SGHNT, CDR2 YYREEE (reference sequence). Trimming took 4 bases from V and 0 from J, leaving 19 bases between them. The CDR3 DNA follows: TGTGCCAGCAGCCCGGCGGCAGGGTCGAGCCCAACTAATGAAAAACTGTTTTTT. Its translation: CASSPAAGSSPTNEKLFF.